This T cell receptor beta chain derives from a study of blood T cell repertoires in COVID-19. Overall study context: Sites in the United States, Italy and Spain provided acute and convalescent COVID-19 samples.

Source study methods: The assay estimated nucleated cells by amplifying reference gene primers. TCRdb's table, derived via immunoSEQ multiplex PCR, lists solely in-frame clones and lacks some. V and J calls plus clone size are reproduced from that table; the DNA served to infer D and trimming. The sample yields about 45,000 clones, about nine tenths seen once. Trimming at V came to 6 bases and at J to 7 bases, leaving 7 bases not matched to a gene. Germline lookup yields CDR1 MNHEY and CDR2 SVGAGI. This CDR3 is 14 amino acids long. The clonotype originates from a human donor in a cohort sampled during active COVID-19. Sequences were obtained from peripheral blood. This chain uses TRBV6-5 with TRBJ1-4, with TRBD1 identical over 8 bases. The CDR3 loop is CASSPGQVVEKLFF. The CDR3 bases are TGTGCCAGCAGCCCGGGACAGGTCGTTGAAAAACTGTTTTTT.